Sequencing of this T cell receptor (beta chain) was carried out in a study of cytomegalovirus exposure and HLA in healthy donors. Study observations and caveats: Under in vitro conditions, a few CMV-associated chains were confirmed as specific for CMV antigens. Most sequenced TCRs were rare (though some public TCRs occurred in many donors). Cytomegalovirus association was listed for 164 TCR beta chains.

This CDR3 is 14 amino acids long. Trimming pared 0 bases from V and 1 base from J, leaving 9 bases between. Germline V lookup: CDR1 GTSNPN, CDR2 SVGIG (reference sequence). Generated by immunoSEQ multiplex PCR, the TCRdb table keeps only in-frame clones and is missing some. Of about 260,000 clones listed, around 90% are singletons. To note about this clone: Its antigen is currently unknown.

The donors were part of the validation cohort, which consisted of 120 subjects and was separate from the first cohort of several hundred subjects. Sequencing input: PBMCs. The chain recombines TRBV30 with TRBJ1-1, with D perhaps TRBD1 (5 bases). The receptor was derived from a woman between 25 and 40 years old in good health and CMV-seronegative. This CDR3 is CAWSVPGPNTEAFF. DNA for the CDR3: TGTGCCTGGAGTGTACCAGGGCCGAACACTGAAGCTTTCTTT.